Here is one T cell receptor beta chain with its context. This sample is part of a study of blood T cell repertoires in COVID-19. Repertoires were generated with immunoSEQ multiplex PCR, while TCRdb's copy carries only in-frame clones and drops some. Of approximately 160,000 clones in the sample, around nine tenths were seen once. Germline CDR1 SGHVS, CDR2 FQNEAQ. The length of the CDR3 is 14 residues. The V end was cut by 4 bases, the J end by 3 bases, with 9 bases between. The origin of this receptor is a man in his fifties or sixties with COVID-19, enrolled during active disease. Sequences were obtained from peripheral blood. The chain couples TRBV7-8 to TRBJ2-2; possibly TRBD2 for D (6 bases). This chain's CDR3 is CASSSGTHTGELFF. The CDR3 DNA is TGTGCCAGCAGCTCGGGGACTCACACCGGGGAGCTGTTTTTT.